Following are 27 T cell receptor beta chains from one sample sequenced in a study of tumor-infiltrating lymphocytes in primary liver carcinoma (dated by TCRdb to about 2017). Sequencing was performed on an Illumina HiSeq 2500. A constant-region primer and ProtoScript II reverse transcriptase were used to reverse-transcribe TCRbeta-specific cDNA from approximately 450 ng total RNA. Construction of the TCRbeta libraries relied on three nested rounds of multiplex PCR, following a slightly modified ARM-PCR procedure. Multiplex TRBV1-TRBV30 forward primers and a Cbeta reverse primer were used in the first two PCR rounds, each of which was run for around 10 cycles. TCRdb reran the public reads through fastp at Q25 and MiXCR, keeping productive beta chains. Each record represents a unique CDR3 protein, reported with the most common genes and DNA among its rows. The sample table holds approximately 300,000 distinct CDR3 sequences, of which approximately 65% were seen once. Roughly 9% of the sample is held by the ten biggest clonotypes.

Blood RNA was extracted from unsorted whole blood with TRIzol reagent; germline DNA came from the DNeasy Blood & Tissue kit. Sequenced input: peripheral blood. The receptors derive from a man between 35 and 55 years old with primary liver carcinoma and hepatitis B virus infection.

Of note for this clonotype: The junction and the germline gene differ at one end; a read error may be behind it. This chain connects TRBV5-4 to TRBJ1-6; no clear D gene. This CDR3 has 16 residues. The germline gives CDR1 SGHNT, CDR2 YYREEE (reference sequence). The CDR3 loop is CASSLGAAELHSPIHF. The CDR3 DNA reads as TGTGCCAGCAGCTTGGGGGCGGCCGAATTACATTCACCCATCCACTTT. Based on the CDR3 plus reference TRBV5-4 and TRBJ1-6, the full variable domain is ETGVTQSPTHLIKTRGQQVTLRCSSQSGHNTVSWYQQALGQGPQFIFQYYREEENGRGNFPPRFSGLQFPNYSSELNVNALELDDSALYLCASSLGAAELHSPIHFGNGTRLTVT.

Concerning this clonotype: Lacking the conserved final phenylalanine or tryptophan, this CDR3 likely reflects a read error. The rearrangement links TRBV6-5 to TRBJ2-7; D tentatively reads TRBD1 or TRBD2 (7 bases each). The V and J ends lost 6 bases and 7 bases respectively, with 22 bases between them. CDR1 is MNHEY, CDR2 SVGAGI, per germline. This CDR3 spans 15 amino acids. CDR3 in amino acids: CASRRGEGQKYEQYL. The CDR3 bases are TGTGCCAGCAGGCGAGGGGAGGGACAGAAGTATGAGCAGTACTTG.

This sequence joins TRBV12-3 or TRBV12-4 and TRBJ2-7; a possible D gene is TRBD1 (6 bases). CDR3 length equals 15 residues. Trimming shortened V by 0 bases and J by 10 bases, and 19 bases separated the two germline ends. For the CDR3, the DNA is TGTGCCAGCAGTTTAGCGGGGATGGACAGTGGCGAACAGTACTTC. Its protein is CASSLAGMDSGEQYF.

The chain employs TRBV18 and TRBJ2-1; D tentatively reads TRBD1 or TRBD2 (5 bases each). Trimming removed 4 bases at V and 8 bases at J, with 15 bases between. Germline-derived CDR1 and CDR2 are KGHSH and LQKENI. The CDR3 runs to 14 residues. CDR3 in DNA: TGTGCCAGCTCACTGGCAGGGACCGGAGATGAGCAGTTCTTC. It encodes CASSLAGTGDEQFF.

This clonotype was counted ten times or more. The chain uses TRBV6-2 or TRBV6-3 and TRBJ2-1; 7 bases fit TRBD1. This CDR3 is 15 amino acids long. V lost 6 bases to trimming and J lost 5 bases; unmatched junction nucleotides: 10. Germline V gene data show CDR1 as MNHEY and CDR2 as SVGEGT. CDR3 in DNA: TGTGCCAGCAGCCTACAGGGGAGCGCCCACAATGAGCAGTTCTTC. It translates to CASSLQGSAHNEQFF.

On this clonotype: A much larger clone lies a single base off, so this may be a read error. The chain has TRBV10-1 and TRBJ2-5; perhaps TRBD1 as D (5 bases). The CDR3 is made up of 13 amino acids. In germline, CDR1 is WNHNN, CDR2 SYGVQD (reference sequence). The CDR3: CVSSEVAGETQYF. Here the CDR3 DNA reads TGCGTCAGCAGTGAAGTAGCAGGGGAGACCCAGTACTTC.

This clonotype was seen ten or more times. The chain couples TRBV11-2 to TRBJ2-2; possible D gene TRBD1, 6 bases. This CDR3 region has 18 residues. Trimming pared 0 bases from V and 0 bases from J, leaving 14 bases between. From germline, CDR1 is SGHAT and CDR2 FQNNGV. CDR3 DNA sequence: TGTGCCAGCAGCTTAGATCGCAGGGGACCGACGAACACCGGGGAGCTGTTTTTT. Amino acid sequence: CASSLDRRGPTNTGELFF.

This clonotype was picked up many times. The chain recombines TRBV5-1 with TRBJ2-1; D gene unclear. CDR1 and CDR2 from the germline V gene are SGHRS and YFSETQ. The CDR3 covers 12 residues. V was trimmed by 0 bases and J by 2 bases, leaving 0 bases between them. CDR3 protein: CASSLAYNEQFF. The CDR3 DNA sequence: TGCGCCAGCAGCTTGGCCTACAATGAGCAGTTCTTC.

The CDR3: CASSPWTGGTGELFF. The DNA of the CDR3 is TGTGCCAGTAGTCCCTGGACAGGGGGGACCGGGGAGCTGTTTTTT. The rearrangement uses TRBV19 and TRBJ2-2; 10 positions match TRBD1. Germline V gives CDR1 LNHDA, CDR2 SQIVND (reference sequence). Trimming at V came to 5 bases and at J to 5 bases, leaving 5 bases not matched to a gene. The CDR3 has 15 residues.

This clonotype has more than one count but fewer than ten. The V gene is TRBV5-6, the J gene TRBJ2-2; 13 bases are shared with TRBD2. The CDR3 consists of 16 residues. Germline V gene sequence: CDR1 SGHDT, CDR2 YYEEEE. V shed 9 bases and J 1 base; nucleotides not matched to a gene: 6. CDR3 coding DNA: TGTGCCACCCAACTAGCGGGAGGGGAGAACACCGGGGAGCTGTTTTTT. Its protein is CATQLAGGENTGELFF.

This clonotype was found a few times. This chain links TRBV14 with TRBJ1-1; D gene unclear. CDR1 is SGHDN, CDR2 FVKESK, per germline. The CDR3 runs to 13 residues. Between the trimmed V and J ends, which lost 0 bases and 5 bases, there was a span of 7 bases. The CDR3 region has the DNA TGTGCCAGCAGCCAAGAAAGAGGGACTGAAGCTTTCTTT. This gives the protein CASSQERGTEAFF.

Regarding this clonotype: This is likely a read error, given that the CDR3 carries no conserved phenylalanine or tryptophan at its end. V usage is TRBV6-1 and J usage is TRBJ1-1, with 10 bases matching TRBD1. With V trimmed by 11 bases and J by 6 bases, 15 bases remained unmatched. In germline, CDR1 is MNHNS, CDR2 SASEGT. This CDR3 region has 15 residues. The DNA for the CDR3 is TGTGCCGGTAGTGATCGGGACAGGGGATGGGCTGAAGCTTTCTCT. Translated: CAGSDRDRGWAEAFS.

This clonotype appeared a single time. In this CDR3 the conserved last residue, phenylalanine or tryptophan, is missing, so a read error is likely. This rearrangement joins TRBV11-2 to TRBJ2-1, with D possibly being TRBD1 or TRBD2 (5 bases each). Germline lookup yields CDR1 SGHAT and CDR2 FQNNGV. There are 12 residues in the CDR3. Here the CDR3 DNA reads TGTGCCAGTAGCTTAGATTGGGGGGAGCAGTTCTCC. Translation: CASSLDWGEQFS.

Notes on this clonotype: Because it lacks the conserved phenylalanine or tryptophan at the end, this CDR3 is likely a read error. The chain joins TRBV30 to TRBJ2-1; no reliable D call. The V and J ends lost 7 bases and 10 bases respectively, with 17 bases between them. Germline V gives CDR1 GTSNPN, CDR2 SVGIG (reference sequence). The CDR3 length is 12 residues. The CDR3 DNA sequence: TGTGCCTCAACATATAGGGTAAGGGAGCAGTTCTTA. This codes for CASTYRVREQFL.

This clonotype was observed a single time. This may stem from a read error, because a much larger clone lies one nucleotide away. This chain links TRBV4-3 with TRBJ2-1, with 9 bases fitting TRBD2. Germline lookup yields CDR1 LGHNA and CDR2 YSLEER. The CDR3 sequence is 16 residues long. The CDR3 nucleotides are TGCGCCAGCAGCCAAGATATCGTTCGGAAAGGGGCTAGCGGGAACTTC. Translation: CASSQDIVRKGASGNF.

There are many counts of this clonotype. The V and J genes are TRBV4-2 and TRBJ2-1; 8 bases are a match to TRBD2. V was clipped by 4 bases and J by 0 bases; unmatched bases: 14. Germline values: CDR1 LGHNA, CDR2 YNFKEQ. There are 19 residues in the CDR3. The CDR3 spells CASSLHGDKRETSYNEQFF. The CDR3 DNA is TGTGCCAGCAGCCTCCACGGGGATAAGCGGGAGACCTCCTACAATGAGCAGTTCTTC.

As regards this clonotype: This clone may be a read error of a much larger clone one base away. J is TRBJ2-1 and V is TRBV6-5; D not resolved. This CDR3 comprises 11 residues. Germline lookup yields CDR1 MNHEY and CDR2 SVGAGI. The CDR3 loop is CVSSYIGEQFF. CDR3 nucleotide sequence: TGTGTCAGCAGTTACATAGGAGAGCAGTTCTTC.

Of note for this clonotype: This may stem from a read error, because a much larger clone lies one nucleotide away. The chain's CDR3 is CASSWGFVRGDNEQFF. CDR3 sequence (DNA): TGTGCCAGCAGTTGGGGTTTTGTACGGGGTGACAATGAGCAGTTCTTC. This chain uses TRBV12-3 or TRBV12-4 with TRBJ2-1; maybe TRBD2 (5 bases). V lost 4 bases, J lost 5 bases, and 18 bases lay in between. The CDR3 covers 16 residues.

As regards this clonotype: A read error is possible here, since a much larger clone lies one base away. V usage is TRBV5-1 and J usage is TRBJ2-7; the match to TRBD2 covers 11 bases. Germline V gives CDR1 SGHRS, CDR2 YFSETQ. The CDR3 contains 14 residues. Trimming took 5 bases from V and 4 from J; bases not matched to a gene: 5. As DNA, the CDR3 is TGCGCCAGCAGGACCGGGACTAGCGGTTACGAGCAGTACTTC. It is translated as CASRTGTSGYEQYF.

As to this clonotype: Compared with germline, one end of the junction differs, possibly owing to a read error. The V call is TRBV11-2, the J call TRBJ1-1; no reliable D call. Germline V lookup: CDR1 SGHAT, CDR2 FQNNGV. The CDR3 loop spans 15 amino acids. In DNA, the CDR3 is TGTGTCAGCAGCCTAAGAAAGGGTCTGAACACTGAAGCTTTCTTT. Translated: CVSSLRKGLNTEAFF.

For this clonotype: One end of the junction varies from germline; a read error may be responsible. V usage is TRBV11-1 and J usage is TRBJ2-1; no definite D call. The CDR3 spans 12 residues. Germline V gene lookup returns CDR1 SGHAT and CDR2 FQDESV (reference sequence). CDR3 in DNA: TGTACCAGCAGCTTAGGCCCGGTCGAGCTGTTCTTC. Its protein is CTSSLGPVELFF.

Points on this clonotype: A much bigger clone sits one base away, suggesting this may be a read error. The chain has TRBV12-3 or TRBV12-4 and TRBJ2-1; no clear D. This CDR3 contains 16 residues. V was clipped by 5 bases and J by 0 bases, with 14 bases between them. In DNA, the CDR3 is TGTGCCAGCAGTCTCTTCCGTACGAACTCCTACAATGAGCAGTTCTTC. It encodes CASSLFRTNSYNEQFF.

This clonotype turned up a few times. CDR3 bases: TGTGCCAGCAGTCGATGGGGACAGGCGAACACTGAAGCTTTCTTT. It encodes CASSRWGQANTEAFF. The J gene is TRBJ1-1, the V gene TRBV28; TRBD1 aligns across 8 bases. Germline-derived CDR1 and CDR2 are MDHEN and SYDVKM. J was trimmed by 1 base and V by 5 bases; bases with no gene match: 6. The CDR3 is made up of 15 amino acids.

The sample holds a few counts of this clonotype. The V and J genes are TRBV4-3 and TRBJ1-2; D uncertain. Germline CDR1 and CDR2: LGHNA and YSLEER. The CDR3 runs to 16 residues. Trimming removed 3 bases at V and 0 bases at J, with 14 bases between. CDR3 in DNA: TGCGCCAGCAGCCAGGATACGTCCCCAGCTAACTATGGCTACACCTTC. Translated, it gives CASSQDTSPANYGYTF.

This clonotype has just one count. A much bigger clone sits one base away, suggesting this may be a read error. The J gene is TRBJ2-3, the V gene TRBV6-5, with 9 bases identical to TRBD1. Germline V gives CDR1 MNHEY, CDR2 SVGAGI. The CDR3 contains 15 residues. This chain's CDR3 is CAISYRDRASDTQYF. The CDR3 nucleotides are TGTGCCATCAGTTACCGGGACAGGGCCTCAGATACGCAGTATTTT.

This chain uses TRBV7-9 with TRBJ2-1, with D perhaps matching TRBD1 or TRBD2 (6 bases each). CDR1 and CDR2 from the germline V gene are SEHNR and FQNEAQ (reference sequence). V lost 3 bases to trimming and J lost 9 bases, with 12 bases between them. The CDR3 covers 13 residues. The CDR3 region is CASSFRGPTEQFF. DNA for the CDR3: TGTGCCAGCAGCTTTCGGGGGCCGACTGAGCAGTTCTTC.

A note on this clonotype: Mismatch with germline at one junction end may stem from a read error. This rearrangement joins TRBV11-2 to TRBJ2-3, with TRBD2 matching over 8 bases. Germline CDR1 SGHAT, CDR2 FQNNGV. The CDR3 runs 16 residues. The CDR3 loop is CTSSLRGLVDTDTQYF. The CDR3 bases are TGTACCAGCAGCTTAAGGGGACTAGTGGACACAGATACGCAGTATTTT.